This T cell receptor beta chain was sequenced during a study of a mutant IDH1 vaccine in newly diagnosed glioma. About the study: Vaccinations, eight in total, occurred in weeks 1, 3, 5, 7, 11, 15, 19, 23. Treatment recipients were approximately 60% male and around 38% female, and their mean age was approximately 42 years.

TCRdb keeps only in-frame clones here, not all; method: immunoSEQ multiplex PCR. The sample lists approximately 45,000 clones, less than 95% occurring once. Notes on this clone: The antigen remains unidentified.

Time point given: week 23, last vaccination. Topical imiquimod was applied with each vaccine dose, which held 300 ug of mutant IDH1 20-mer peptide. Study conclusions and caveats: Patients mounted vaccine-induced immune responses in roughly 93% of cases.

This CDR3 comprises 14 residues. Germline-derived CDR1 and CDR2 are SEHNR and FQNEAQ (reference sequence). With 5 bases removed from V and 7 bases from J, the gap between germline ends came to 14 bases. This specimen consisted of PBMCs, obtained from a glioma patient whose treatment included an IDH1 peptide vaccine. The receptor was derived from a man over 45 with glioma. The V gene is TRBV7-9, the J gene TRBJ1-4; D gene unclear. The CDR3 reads CASSLTQGGEKLFF. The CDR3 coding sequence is TGTGCCAGCAGCCTGACCCAAGGAGGTGAAAAACTGTTTTTT.